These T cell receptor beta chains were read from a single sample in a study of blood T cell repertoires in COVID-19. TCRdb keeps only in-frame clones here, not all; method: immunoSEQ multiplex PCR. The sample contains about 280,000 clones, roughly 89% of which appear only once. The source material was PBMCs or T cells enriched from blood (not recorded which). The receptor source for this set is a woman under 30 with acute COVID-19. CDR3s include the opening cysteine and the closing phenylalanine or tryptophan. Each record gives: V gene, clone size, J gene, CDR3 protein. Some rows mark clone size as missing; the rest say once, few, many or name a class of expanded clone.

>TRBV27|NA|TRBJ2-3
CASSLFASGSTDTQYF
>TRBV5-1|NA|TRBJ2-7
CASSLGDYEQYF
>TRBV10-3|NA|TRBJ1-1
CAISEDDRDAEAFF
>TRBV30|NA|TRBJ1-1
CAWIPHEGGTEAFF
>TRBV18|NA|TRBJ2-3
CASSRFTTTEGDTQYF
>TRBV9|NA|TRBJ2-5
CASSVASGREETQYF
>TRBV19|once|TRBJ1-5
CASTSDRGSNQPQHF
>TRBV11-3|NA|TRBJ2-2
CASSLDLSGELFF
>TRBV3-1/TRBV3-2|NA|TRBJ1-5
CASSQDRPAGNNQPQHF
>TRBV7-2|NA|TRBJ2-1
CASSLGASGIRNEQFF
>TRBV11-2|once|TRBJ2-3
CASSFSGRPTDTQYF
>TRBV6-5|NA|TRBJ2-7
CASSYPGLADEQYF
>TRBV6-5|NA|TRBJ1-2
CASSQGTYGYTF
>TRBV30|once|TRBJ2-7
CAWSPGLAGDEQYF
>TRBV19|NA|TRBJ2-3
CASSIGLADTQYF
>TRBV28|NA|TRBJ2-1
CASSPGTSGYNEQFF
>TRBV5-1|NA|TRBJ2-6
CASSLVRSGANVLTF
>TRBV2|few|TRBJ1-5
CASNKQGASNQPQHF
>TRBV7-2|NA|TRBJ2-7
CASSLRGTSGRNEQYF
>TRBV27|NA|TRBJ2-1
CASSPTGIDEQFF
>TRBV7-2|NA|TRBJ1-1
CASSFRQGGGSNTEAFF
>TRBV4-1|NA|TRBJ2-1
CASSQGRRSGSANEQFF
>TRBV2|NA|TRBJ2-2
CASRSERADTGELFF
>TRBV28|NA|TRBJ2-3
CASRRQGTDTQYF